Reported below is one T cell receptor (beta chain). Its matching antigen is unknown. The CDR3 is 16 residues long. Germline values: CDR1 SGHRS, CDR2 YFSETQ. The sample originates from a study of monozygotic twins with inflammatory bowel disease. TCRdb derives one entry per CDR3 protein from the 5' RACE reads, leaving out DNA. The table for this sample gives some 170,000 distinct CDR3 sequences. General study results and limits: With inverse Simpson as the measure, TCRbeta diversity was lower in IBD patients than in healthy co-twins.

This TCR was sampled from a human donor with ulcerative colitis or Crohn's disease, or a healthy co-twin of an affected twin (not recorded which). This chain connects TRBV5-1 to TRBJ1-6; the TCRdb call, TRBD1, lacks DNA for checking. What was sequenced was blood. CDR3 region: CASSLSLGQGNSPLHF.